This record looks at one TCR beta chain sequence and its context. The data are from a study of pediatric ulcerative colitis. Sequencing used immunoSEQ multiplex PCR; TCRdb keeps in-frame clones, though not all of them. The table lists 30,000 or so clones, about 81% of them singletons. The rectum was sampled with one to two pinch biopsies at colonoscopy. The CDR3 is 16 amino acids. Deletions cut 6 bases from V and 0 bases from J, with 18 bases between. CDR1 is SGHTA and CDR2 is FQGNSA in the germline V gene. The chain combines TRBV7-2 with TRBJ2-7; the D gene is possibly TRBD2 (5 bases). Sequences were obtained from gut tissue. The sequence was collected from a boy between 5 and 17 years old with mild ulcerative colitis. Here the CDR3 reads CASRWGTAANSYEQYF. The CDR3, as DNA: TGTGCCAGCAGATGGGGTACAGCGGCCAACTCCTACGAGCAGTACTTC.